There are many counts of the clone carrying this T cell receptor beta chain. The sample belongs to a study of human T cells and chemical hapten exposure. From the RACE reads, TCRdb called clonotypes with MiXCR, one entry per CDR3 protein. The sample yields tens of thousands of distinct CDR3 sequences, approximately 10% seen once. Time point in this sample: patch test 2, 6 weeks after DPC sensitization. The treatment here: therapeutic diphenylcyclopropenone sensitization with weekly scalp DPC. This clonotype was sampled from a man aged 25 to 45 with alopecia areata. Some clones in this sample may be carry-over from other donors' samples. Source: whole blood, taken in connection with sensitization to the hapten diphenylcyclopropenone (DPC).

CDR3 DNA sequence: TGTGCCAGCAGTTACCCCCTTGGTTTAGCGGAATGGGATAATGAGCAGTTCTTC. It is translated as CASSYPLGLAEWDNEQFF. This sequence joins TRBV6-2 or TRBV6-3 and TRBJ2-1; possible D gene TRBD2, 6 bases. Germline assignment: CDR1 MNHEY and CDR2 SVGEGT. This CDR3 has 18 amino acids. Trimming stripped 2 bases from V and 7 bases from J, with 24 bases between.